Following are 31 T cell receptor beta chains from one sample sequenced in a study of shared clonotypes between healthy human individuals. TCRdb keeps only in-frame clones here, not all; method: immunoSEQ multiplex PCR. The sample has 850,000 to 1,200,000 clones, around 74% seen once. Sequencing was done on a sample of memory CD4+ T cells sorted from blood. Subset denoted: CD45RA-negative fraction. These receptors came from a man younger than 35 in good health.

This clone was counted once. The CDR3 region is CASSSGGDPYNEQFF. DNA for the CDR3: TGTGCCAGCAGCTCGGGGGGGGACCCCTACAATGAGCAGTTCTTC. The gene calls are TRBV7-3 and TRBJ2-1; 8 bases line up with TRBD2. The CDR3 runs to 15 residues. Trimming cost V 4 bases and J 2 bases; bases outside gene matches: 4. Per germline, CDR1 SGHTA and CDR2 FQGTGA.

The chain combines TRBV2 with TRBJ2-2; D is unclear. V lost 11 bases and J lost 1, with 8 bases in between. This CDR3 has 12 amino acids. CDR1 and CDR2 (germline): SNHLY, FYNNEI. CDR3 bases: TGTGCCTCAGAGGAGAACACCGGGGAGCTGTTTTTT. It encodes CASEENTGELFF.

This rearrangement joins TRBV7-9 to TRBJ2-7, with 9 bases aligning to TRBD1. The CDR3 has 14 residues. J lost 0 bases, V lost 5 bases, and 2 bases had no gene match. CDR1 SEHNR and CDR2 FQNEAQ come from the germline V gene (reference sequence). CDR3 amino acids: CASSMTGGSYEQYF. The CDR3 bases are TGTGCCAGCAGCATGACAGGGGGCTCCTACGAGCAGTACTTC. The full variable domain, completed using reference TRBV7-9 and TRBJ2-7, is DTGVSQNPRHKITKRGQNVTFRCDPISEHNRLYWYRQTLGQGPEFLTYFQNEAQLEKSRLLSDRFSAERPKGSFSTLEIQRTEQGDSAMYLCASSMTGGSYEQYFGPGTRLTVT.

The CDR3 protein is CASIPDRVLMNTEAFF. The CDR3 region has the DNA TGTGCCAGTATCCCGGACAGGGTCCTTATGAACACTGAAGCTTTCTTT. V gene TRBV19 combines with J gene TRBJ1-1; 8 bases align to TRBD1. There are 16 residues in the CDR3. Germline V gene data show CDR1 as LNHDA and CDR2 as SQIVND (reference sequence). J lost 0 bases, V lost 7 bases, and 10 bases had no gene match.

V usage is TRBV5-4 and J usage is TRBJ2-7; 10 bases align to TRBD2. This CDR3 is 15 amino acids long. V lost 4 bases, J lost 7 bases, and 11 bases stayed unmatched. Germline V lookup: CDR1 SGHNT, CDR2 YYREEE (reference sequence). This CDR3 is CASSPLTSGAREQYF. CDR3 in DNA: TGTGCCAGCAGCCCCCTAACTAGCGGGGCCCGGGAGCAGTACTTC.

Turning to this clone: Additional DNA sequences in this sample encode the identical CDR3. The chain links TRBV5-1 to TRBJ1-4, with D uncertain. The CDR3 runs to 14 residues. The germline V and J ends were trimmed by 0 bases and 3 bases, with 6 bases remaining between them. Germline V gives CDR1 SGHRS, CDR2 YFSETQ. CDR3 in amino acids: CASSLGGANEKLFF. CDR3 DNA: TGCGCCAGCAGCTTGGGTGGTGCTAATGAAAAACTGTTTTTT.

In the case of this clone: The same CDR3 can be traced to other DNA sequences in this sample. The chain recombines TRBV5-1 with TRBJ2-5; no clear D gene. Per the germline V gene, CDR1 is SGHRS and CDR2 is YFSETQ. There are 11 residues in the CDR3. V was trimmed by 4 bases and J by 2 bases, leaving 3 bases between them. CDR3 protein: CASSTQETQYF. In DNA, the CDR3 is TGCGCCAGCAGCACACAAGAGACCCAGTACTTC.

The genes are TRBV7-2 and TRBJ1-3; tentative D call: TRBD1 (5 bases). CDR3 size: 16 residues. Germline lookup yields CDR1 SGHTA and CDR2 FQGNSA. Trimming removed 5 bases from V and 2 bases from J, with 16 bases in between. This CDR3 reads CASSPRQTLTGNTIYF. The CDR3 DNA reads TGTGCCAGCAGCCCAAGACAGACGCTCACTGGAAACACCATATATTTT.

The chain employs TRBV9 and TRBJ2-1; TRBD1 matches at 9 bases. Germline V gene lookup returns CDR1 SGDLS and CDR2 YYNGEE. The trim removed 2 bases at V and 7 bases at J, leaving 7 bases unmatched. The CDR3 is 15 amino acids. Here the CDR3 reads CASSVQGQGMNEQFF. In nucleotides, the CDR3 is TGTGCCAGCAGCGTTCAGGGACAGGGTATGAATGAGCAGTTCTTC.

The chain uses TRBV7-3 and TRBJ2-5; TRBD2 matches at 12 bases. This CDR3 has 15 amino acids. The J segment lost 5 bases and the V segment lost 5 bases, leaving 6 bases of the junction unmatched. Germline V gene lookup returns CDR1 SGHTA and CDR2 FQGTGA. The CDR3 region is CASSQRTSGAETQYF. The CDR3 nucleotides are TGTGCCAGCAGCCAAAGGACTAGCGGGGCGGAGACCCAGTACTTC.

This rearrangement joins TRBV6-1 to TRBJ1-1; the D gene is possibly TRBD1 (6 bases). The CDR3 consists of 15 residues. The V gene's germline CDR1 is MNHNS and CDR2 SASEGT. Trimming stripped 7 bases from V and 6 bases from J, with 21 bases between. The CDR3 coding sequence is TGTGCCAGCACCTTGCCAGGGAGGGGGAAGTCTGAAGCTTTCTTT. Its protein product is CASTLPGRGKSEAFF.

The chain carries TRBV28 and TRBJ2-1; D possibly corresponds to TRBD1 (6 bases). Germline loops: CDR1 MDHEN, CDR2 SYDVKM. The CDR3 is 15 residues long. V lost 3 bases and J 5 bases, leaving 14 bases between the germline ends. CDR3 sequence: CASSFGVGAHNEQFF. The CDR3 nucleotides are TGTGCCAGCAGTTTTGGGGTGGGGGCCCACAATGAGCAGTTCTTC.

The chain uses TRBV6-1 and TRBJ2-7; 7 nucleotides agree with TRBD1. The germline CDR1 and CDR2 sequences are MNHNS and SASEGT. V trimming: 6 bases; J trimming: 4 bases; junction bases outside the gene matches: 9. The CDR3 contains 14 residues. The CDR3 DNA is TGTGCCAGCAGCCAAGGGGGCGGAGGTTACGAGCAGTACTTC. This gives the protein CASSQGGGGYEQYF.

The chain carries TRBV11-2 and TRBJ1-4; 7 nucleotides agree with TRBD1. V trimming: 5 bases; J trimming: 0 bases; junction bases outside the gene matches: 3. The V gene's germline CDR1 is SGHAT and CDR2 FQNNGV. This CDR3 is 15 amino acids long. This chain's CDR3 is CASSVTGATNEKLFF. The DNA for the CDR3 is TGTGCCAGCAGCGTAACAGGGGCAACTAATGAAAAACTGTTTTTT.

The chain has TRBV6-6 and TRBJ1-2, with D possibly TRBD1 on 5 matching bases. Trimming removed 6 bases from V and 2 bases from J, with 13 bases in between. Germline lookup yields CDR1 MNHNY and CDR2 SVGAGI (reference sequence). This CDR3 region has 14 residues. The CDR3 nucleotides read TGTGCCAGCAGCCCCACGTCAGGGAACTATGGCTACACCTTC. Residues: CASSPTSGNYGYTF.

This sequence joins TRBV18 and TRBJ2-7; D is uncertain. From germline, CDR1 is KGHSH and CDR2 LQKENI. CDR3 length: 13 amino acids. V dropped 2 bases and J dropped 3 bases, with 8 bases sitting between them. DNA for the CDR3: TGTGCCAGCTCACCAAGCCTCAACTACGAGCAGTACTTC. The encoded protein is CASSPSLNYEQYF.

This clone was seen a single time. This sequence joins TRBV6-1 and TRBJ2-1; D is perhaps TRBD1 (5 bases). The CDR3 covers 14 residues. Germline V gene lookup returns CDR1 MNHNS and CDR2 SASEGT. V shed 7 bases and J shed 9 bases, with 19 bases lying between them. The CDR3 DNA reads TGTGCCAGCATGTCGCCAGGGCCTCTGGGTGAGCAGTTCTTC. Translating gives CASMSPGPLGEQFF.

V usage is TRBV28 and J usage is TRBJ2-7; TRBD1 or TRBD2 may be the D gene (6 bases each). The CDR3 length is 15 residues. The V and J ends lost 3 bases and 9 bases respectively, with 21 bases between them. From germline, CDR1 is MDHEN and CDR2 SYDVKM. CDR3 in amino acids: CASSLSQLARGTQYF. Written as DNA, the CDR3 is TGTGCCAGCAGTTTGTCCCAGCTAGCGAGGGGGACGCAGTACTTC.

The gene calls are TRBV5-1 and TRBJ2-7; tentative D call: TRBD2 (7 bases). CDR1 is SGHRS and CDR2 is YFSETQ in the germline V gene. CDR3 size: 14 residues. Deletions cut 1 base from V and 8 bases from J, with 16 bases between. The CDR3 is CASSLIPAGAQQYF. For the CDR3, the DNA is TGCGCCAGCAGCTTGATTCCGGCGGGGGCCCAGCAGTACTTC.

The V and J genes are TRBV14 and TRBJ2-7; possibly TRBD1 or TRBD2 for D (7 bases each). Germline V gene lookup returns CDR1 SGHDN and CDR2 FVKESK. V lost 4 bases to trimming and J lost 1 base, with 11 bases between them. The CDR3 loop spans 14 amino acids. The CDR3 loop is CASSPAGQSYEQYF. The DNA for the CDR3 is TGTGCCAGCAGCCCAGCGGGACAGTCCTACGAGCAGTACTTC.

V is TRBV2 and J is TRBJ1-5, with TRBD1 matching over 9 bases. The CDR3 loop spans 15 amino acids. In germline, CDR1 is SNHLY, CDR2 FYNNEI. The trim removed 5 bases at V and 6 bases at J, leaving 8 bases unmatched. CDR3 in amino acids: CASSPRDRDFQPQHF. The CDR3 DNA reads TGTGCCAGCAGTCCCCGGGACAGGGACTTTCAGCCCCAGCATTTT.

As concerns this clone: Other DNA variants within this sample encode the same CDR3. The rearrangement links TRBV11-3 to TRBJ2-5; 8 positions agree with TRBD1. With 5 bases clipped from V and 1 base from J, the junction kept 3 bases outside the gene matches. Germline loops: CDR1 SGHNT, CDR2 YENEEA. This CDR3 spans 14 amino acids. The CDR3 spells CASSPGQGQETQYF. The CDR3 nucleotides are TGTGCCAGCAGCCCCGGACAGGGCCAAGAGACCCAGTACTTC.

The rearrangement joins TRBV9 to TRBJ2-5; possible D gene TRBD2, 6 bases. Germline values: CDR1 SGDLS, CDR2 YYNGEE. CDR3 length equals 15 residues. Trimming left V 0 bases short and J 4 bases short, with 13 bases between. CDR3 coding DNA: TGTGCCAGCAGCGTAGACGGGAGCCCACCAGAGACCCAGTACTTC. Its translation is CASSVDGSPPETQYF. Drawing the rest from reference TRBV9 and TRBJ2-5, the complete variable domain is DSGVTQTPKHLITATGQRVTLRCSPRSGDLSVYWYQQSLDQGLQFLIQYYNGEERAKGNILERFSAQQFPDLHSELNLSSLELGDSALYFCASSVDGSPPETQYFGPGTRLLVL.

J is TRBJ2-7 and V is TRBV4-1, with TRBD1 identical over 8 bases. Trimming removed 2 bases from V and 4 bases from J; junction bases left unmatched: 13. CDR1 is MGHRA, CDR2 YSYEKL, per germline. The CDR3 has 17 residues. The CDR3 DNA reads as TGCGCCAGCAGCCAAACCCAGACTACAGGGGGACTTTACGAGCAGTACTTC. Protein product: CASSQTQTTGGLYEQYF.

This CDR3 is CASSPGVGSGGYNEQFF. The DNA for the CDR3 is TGTGCCAGCAGCCCAGGGGTAGGTAGCGGGGGTTACAATGAGCAGTTCTTC. The chain has TRBV9 and TRBJ2-1; 9 bases are shared with TRBD2. With V trimmed by 4 bases and J by 4 bases, 12 bases remained unmatched. This CDR3 has 17 residues. Looked up from germline, CDR1 is SGDLS and CDR2 is YYNGEE.

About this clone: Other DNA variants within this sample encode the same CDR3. The CDR3 DNA follows: TGTGCCAGCAGTTACGACAGCAATCAGCCCCAGCATTTT. Amino acid sequence: CASSYDSNQPQHF. The chain joins TRBV2 to TRBJ1-5; no definite D call. Germline V CDR1 and CDR2: SNHLY, FYNNEI. This CDR3 comprises 13 residues. Trimming removed 5 bases at V and 1 base at J, with 6 bases between.

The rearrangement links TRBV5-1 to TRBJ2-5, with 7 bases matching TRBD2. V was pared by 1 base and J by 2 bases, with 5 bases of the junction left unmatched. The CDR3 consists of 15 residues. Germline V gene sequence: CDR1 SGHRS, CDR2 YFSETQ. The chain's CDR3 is CASSLRWGGQETQYF. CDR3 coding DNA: TGCGCCAGCAGCTTGAGGTGGGGGGGGCAAGAGACCCAGTACTTC.

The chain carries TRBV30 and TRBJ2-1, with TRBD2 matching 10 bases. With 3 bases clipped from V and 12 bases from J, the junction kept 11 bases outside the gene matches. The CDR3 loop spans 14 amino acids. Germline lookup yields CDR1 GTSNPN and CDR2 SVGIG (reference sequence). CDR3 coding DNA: TGTGCCTGGAGGTCGGCTAGCGGGGGAACGCGGCAGTTCTTC. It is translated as CAWRSASGGTRQFF.

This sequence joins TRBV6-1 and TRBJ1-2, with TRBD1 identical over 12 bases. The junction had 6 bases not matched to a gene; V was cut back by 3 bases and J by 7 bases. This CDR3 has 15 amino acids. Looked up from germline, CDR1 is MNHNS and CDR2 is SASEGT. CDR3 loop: CASSDRDRGPGGYTF. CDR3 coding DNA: TGTGCCAGCAGTGACCGGGACAGGGGGCCGGGTGGCTACACCTTC.

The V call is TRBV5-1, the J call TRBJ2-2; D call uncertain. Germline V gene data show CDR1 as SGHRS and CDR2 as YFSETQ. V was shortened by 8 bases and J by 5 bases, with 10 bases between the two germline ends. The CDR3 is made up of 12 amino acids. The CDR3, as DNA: TGCGCCAGTGGCTCGGATACCGGGGAGCTGTTTTTT. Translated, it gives CASGSDTGELFF.

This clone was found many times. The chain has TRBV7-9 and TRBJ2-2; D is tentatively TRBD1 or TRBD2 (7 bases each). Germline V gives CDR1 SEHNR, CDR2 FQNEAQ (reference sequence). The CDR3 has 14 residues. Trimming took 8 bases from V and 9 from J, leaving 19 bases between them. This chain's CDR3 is CASDREGRARELFF. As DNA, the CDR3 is TGTGCCAGCGACAGGGAGGGGAGGGCCCGGGAGCTGTTTTTT.